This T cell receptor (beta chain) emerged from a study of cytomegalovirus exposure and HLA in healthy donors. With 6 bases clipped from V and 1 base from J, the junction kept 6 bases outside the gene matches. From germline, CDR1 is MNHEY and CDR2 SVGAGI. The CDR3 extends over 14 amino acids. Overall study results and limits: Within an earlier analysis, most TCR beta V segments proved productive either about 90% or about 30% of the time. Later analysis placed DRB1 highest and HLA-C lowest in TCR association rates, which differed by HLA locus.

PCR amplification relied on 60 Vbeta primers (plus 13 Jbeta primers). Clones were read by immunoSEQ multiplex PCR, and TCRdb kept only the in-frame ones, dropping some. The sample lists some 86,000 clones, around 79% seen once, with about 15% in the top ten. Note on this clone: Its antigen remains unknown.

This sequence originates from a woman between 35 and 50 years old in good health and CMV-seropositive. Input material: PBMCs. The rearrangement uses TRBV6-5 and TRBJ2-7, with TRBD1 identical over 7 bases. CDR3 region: CASRRIRGSYEQYF. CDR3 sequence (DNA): TGTGCCAGCAGACGAATCAGGGGGTCCTACGAGCAGTACTTC.